The clone carrying this T cell receptor beta chain was seen only a few times. The CDR3 consists of 14 residues. This entry belongs to a study of identifying expanded T cells in peripheral blood. The assay was immunoSEQ multiplex PCR, and TCRdb's table has in-frame clones only and misses some. Of 100,000 or so clones listed, around 90% were seen once; the top ten hold around 5%. The sequenced material came from blood. The origin of this receptor is a person between 18 and 75 years old in good health. The rearrangement links TRBV21-1 to TRBJ1-2. TRBV21-1 is annotated as a pseudogene. In DNA form, the CDR3 reads TGTGCCAGCAGCAAAGCTGGGGGTTCCAATGGCTACACCTTC. This translates into CASSKAGGSNGYTF.